These 23 T cell receptor beta chains were all obtained from the same sample, sequenced in a study of cytomegalovirus exposure and HLA in healthy donors. 60 Vbeta and 13 Jbeta primers were used in PCR. TCRdb keeps only in-frame clones here, not all; method: immunoSEQ multiplex PCR. The table has 100,000 to 150,000 clones, approximately 73% seen once. The specimen sequenced was PBMCs. The receptors originated from a man aged 60-69 years in good health and CMV-seropositive.

This chain connects TRBV27 to TRBJ2-7; 7 bases align to TRBD2. Germline lookup yields CDR1 MNHEY and CDR2 SMNVEV (reference sequence). CDR3 length: 12 amino acids. V shed 3 bases and J 7 bases; nucleotides not matched to a gene: 3. DNA of the CDR3: TGTGCCAGCAGTTTTTTCGGGAGGGAGCAGTACTTC. It yields the protein CASSFFGREQYF.

The gene calls are TRBV11-2 and TRBJ2-2, with D possibly matching TRBD2 (5 bases). From germline, CDR1 is SGHAT and CDR2 FQNNGV. V lost 2 bases and J lost 7, with 5 bases in between. The CDR3 sequence is 12 residues long. CDR3 region: CASSLRGGELFF. Here the CDR3 DNA reads TGTGCCAGCAGCTTACGGGGCGGGGAGCTGTTTTTT.

This clone was found a few times. The gene calls are TRBV10-3 and TRBJ2-6; D not certain. Per the germline V gene, CDR1 is ENHRY and CDR2 is SYGVKD. V lost 1 base to trimming and J lost 0 bases, with 10 bases between them. The CDR3 covers 17 residues. CDR3 in DNA: TGTGCCATCAGTGAGTGGGCTAAGGCCTCTGGGGCCAACGTCCTGACTTTC. Translating gives CAISEWAKASGANVLTF.

This clone has just a few counts. As DNA, the CDR3 is TGTGCCAGCAGTTACGATTCGGGGACCGGGGAGCTGTTTTTT. Amino acid sequence: CASSYDSGTGELFF. The chain couples TRBV6-5 to TRBJ2-2; D possibly corresponds to TRBD2 (5 bases). Trimming removed 2 bases at V and 5 bases at J, with 9 bases between. CDR1 is MNHEY, CDR2 SVGAGI, per germline. This CDR3 contains 14 residues.

The chain recombines TRBV4-1 with TRBJ1-3, with unresolved D. The CDR3 loop spans 16 amino acids. The germline CDR1 and CDR2 sequences are MGHRA and YSYEKL. Trimming took off 5 bases at V and 0 bases at J, with 14 bases between the two ends. The CDR3 reads CASSSLRGTSGNTIYF. DNA for the CDR3: TGCGCCAGCAGCTCGCTCCGGGGTACCTCTGGAAACACCATATATTTT.

The chain uses TRBV7-3 and TRBJ2-1; possible D gene TRBD1, 6 bases. V lost 2 bases to trimming and J lost 9 bases, with 11 bases between them. From germline, CDR1 is SGHTA and CDR2 FQGTGA. The CDR3 is made up of 13 amino acids. This CDR3 is CASSLEGRGEQFF. CDR3 bases: TGTGCCAGCAGCTTAGAGGGCAGGGGTGAGCAGTTCTTC.

There are a few counts of this clone. The chain links TRBV4-2 to TRBJ2-5; 12 bases are a match to TRBD2. J was trimmed by 4 bases and V by 5 bases; bases with no gene match: 5. Germline-derived CDR1 and CDR2 are LGHNA and YNFKEQ. The CDR3 covers 15 residues. The CDR3 DNA reads as TGTGCCAGCAGCTGGGCTAGCGGGGGGGCAGAGACCCAGTACTTC. Translating it yields CASSWASGGAETQYF.

The chain joins TRBV9 to TRBJ2-2; a possible D gene is TRBD1 (6 bases). This CDR3 is built from 15 residues. V lost 6 bases and J lost 4, with 16 bases in between. Germline values: CDR1 SGDLS, CDR2 YYNGEE. The DNA of the CDR3 is TGTGCCAGCAAGACAGGCGGGCAGCCCACCGGGGAGCTGTTTTTT. It encodes CASKTGGQPTGELFF.

This clone has just one count. The V call is TRBV28, the J call TRBJ2-7, with 9 bases fitting TRBD1. Germline V gene sequence: CDR1 MDHEN, CDR2 SYDVKM. This CDR3 comprises 14 residues. J was trimmed by 7 bases and V by 0 bases; bases with no gene match: 4. CDR3 residues: CASSLWGQGGEQYF. In DNA, the CDR3 is TGTGCCAGCAGTTTATGGGGACAGGGAGGGGAGCAGTACTTC.

The chain is built from TRBV30 and TRBJ1-3; D gene ambiguous. Trimming removed 0 bases at V and 3 bases at J, with 3 bases between. This CDR3 contains 12 residues. Germline CDR1 is GTSNPN and CDR2 is SVGIG (reference sequence). The CDR3 DNA is TGTGCCTGGAGTGTGTATGGAAACACCATATATTTT. It translates to CAWSVYGNTIYF.

The chain couples TRBV29-1 to TRBJ2-5; TRBD2 matches 7 bases. The CDR3 is 11 amino acids. The V segment lost 7 bases and the J segment 3 bases; nucleotides outside the gene matches: 2. CDR1 and CDR2 from the germline V gene are SQVTM and ANQGSEA. The CDR3 loop is CSAGREETQYF. The CDR3, as DNA: TGCAGCGCGGGGAGGGAAGAGACCCAGTACTTC.

This clone occurred a few times. This chain uses TRBV27 with TRBJ2-1; TRBD1 agrees at 9 bases. Germline V gene data show CDR1 as MNHEY and CDR2 as SMNVEV (reference sequence). The trim removed 6 bases at V and 6 bases at J, leaving 6 bases unmatched. This CDR3 has 14 amino acids. The CDR3 nucleotides read TGTGCCAGCAGCCGGGGACAGGGTCGCAATGAGCAGTTCTTC. Protein: CASSRGQGRNEQFF.

The chain uses TRBV28 and TRBJ1-1, with D tentatively TRBD1 (6 bases). The CDR3 contains 15 residues. The germline gives CDR1 MDHEN, CDR2 SYDVKM. V dropped 6 bases and J dropped 6 bases, with 20 bases sitting between them. The CDR3 sequence: CASRTPQGWDSEAFF. Written as DNA, the CDR3 is TGTGCCAGCAGGACCCCGCAGGGGTGGGATTCTGAAGCTTTCTTT. Based on the CDR3 plus reference TRBV28 and TRBJ1-1, the full variable domain is DVKVTQSSRYLVKRTGEKVFLECVQDMDHENMFWYRQDPGLGLRLIYFSYDVKMKEKGDIPEGYSVSREKKERFSLILESASTNQTSMYLCASRTPQGWDSEAFFGQGTRLTVV.

V gene TRBV2 combines with J gene TRBJ2-1, with 12 bases fitting TRBD2. The CDR3 is made up of 15 amino acids. The germline CDR1 and CDR2 sequences are SNHLY and FYNNEI. The junction had 4 bases not matched to a gene; V was cut back by 6 bases and J by 4 bases. The DNA for the CDR3 is TGTGCCAGCAGGGAGACTAGCGGGGGATACAATGAGCAGTTCTTC. The encoded protein is CASRETSGGYNEQFF.

The gene calls are TRBV29-1 and TRBJ2-4, with D perhaps matching TRBD1 (6 bases). Trimming shortened V by 6 bases and J by 0 bases, and 12 bases separated the two germline ends. Germline lookup yields CDR1 SQVTM and CDR2 ANQGSEA. CDR3 length equals 14 residues. CDR3 nucleotide sequence: TGCAGCGTCATCACAGGGTTAGCCAAAAACATTCAGTACTTC. Amino acid sequence: CSVITGLAKNIQYF. The full variable domain, in which reference TRBV29-1 and TRBJ2-4 provide the parts outside the CDR3, is SAVISQKPSRDICQRGTSLTIQCQVDSQVTMMFWYRQQPGQSLTLIATANQGSEATYESGFVIDKFPISRPNLTFSTLTVSNMSPEDSSIYLCSVITGLAKNIQYFGAGTRLSVL.

The chain uses TRBV19 and TRBJ1-1; the D gene is possibly TRBD1 (6 bases). Germline CDR1 reads LNHDA; CDR2 reads SQIVND (reference sequence). CDR3 length equals 15 residues. Trimming left V 10 bases short and J 0 bases short, with 18 bases between. CDR3 DNA sequence: TGTGCCACCGTGGCAACAGGGACATTGAACACTGAAGCTTTCTTT. Its translation is CATVATGTLNTEAFF.

The chain combines TRBV5-1 with TRBJ2-3; 7 bases map to TRBD1. V lost 4 bases and J lost 6; bases outside the gene matches: 2. The CDR3 is 12 amino acids. CDR1 and CDR2 from the germline V gene are SGHRS and YFSETQ. CDR3 protein: CASSQQGDTQYF. The CDR3 DNA is TGCGCCAGCAGCCAACAGGGGGATACGCAGTATTTT. The full variable domain, completed using reference TRBV5-1 and TRBJ2-3, is KAGVTQTPRYLIKTRGQQVTLSCSPISGHRSVSWYQQTPGQGLQFLFEYFSETQRNKGNFPGRFSGRQFSNSRSEMNVSTLELGDSALYLCASSQQGDTQYFGPGTRLTVL.

The chain recombines TRBV7-2 with TRBJ2-7; 7 nucleotides line up with TRBD2. This CDR3 comprises 18 residues. The V gene's germline CDR1 is SGHTA and CDR2 FQGNSA. The V gene end was trimmed by 3 bases and the J gene end by 0 bases; junction bases not matched to a gene: 14. DNA of the CDR3: TGTGCCAGCAGCTTGGGCCCAGCGGGGTTGGGGAGCTCCTACGAGCAGTACTTC. It yields the protein CASSLGPAGLGSSYEQYF. Full variable domain (outside the CDR3, taken from reference TRBV7-2 and TRBJ2-7): GAGVSQSPSNKVTEKGKDVELRCDPISGHTALYWYRQSLGQGLEFLIYFQGNSAPDKSGLPSDRFSAERTGGSVSTLTIQRTQQEDSAVYLCASSLGPAGLGSSYEQYFGPGTRLTVT.

V usage is TRBV6-6 and J usage is TRBJ2-3; D remains unclear. Trimming took 0 bases from V and 3 from J, leaving 7 bases between them. The CDR3 is 14 residues long. Germline CDR1 is MNHNY and CDR2 is SVGAGI (reference sequence). CDR3 sequence: CASSYSMETDTQYF. The CDR3 DNA reads TGTGCCAGCAGTTACTCGATGGAGACAGATACGCAGTATTTT.

This sequence joins TRBV6-5 and TRBJ1-2; D is unclear. The CDR3 sequence is 11 residues long. In germline, CDR1 is MNHEY, CDR2 SVGAGI. V was clipped by 4 bases and J by 5 bases, with 5 bases between them. The CDR3 loop reads CASSSGYGYTF. CDR3 in DNA: TGTGCCAGCAGTTCGGGGTATGGCTACACCTTC.

This chain joins TRBV5-1 and TRBJ1-1, with D perhaps TRBD1 (6 bases). Deletions cut 2 bases from V and 7 bases from J, with 18 bases between. The CDR3 covers 15 residues. The germline gives CDR1 SGHRS, CDR2 YFSETQ. The CDR3 protein is CASSFSSGEVDEAFF. In DNA form, the CDR3 reads TGCGCCAGCAGCTTTTCCTCAGGGGAAGTCGATGAAGCTTTCTTT.

This chain links TRBV6-1 with TRBJ2-2; D not certain. Trimming stripped 6 bases from V and 6 bases from J, with 11 bases between. CDR1 and CDR2 (germline): MNHNS, SASEGT. This CDR3 has 13 residues. The CDR3 DNA reads as TGTGCCAGCAGACTGGTCGGTGCCGGGGAGCTGTTTTTT. It codes for CASRLVGAGELFF.

In the case of this clone: Other DNA sequences in the same sample also yield this CDR3. The rearrangement joins TRBV29-1 to TRBJ2-2; maybe TRBD1 (6 bases). CDR1 and CDR2 from the germline V gene are SQVTM and ANQGSEA. V was cut by 6 bases and J by 0 bases, with 8 bases left in between. This CDR3 is built from 13 residues. The CDR3 sequence: CSVGHTNTGELFF. CDR3 DNA sequence: TGCAGCGTGGGACATACGAACACCGGGGAGCTGTTTTTT.